These 22 T cell receptor beta chains originate from one sample sequenced in a study of blood T cell repertoires in COVID-19. Clones were read by immunoSEQ multiplex PCR, and TCRdb kept only the in-frame ones, dropping some. Of 100,000 to 120,000 clones in the sample, around four fifths are singletons; the top ten hold about 15%. Sequenced input: peripheral blood. Source of these receptors: a woman in her sixties with acute or convalescent COVID-19.

V usage is TRBV6-2 or TRBV6-3 and J usage is TRBJ2-7, with D unresolved. CDR3 length: 11 residues. V lost 2 bases and J 4 bases, leaving 3 bases between the germline ends. In germline, CDR1 is MNHEY, CDR2 SVGEGT. The CDR3 is CASSYAYEQYF. The CDR3 DNA reads TGTGCCAGCAGTTACGCGTACGAGCAGTACTTC.

V usage is TRBV30 and J usage is TRBJ1-1; maybe TRBD1 (5 bases). The CDR3 is 12 amino acids. Germline CDR1 is GTSNPN and CDR2 is SVGIG (reference sequence). V lost 4 bases and J lost 8, with 14 bases in between. CDR3 bases: TGTGCCTGGAATATAGGGGCCCCCGAAGCTTTCTTT. It translates to CAWNIGAPEAFF. The complete variable domain, with remaining parts taken from reference TRBV30 and TRBJ1-1, reads SQTIHQWPATLVQPVGSPLSLECTVEGTSNPNLYWYRQAAGRGLQLLFYSVGIGQISSEVPQNLSASRPQDRQFILSSKKLLLSDSGFYLCAWNIGAPEAFFGQGTRLTVV.

The V and J genes are TRBV24-1 and TRBJ2-1, with a possible D match to TRBD2 (6 bases). V lost 4 bases and J lost 6, with 21 bases in between. CDR3 length: 17 amino acids. Germline-derived CDR1 and CDR2 are KGHDR and SFDVKD. In DNA, the CDR3 is TGTGCCACCAGTGAACATGTGTCCGGGACTTCAGCCAATGAGCAGTTCTTC. Encoded protein: CATSEHVSGTSANEQFF.

This chain connects TRBV5-1 to TRBJ1-1; D is possibly TRBD1 (6 bases). Looked up from germline, CDR1 is SGHRS and CDR2 is YFSETQ. The CDR3 runs to 12 residues. The germline V and J ends were trimmed by 4 bases and 9 bases, with 13 bases remaining between them. Here the CDR3 reads CASSQAGDKAFF. CDR3 DNA: TGCGCCAGCAGCCAGGCTGGGGACAAAGCTTTCTTT. The full variable domain, with the rest looked up from reference TRBV5-1 and TRBJ1-1, is KAGVTQTPRYLIKTRGQQVTLSCSPISGHRSVSWYQQTPGQGLQFLFEYFSETQRNKGNFPGRFSGRQFSNSRSEMNVSTLELGDSALYLCASSQAGDKAFFGQGTRLTVV.

This sequence joins TRBV24-1 and TRBJ1-4, with no clear D. The ends were cut back, 3 bases at V and 5 bases at J, with 6 bases in the middle. The CDR3 is 13 residues long. CDR1 KGHDR and CDR2 SFDVKD come from the germline V gene. The chain's CDR3 is CATSDGPNEKLFF. The CDR3, as DNA: TGTGCCACCAGTGATGGGCCCAATGAAAAACTGTTTTTT.

The chain combines TRBV6-4 with TRBJ1-5; 11 bases are shared with TRBD1. The CDR3 consists of 15 residues. The V and J ends lost 6 bases and 4 bases, in that order; junction bases with no gene match: 5. Germline V lookup: CDR1 MRHNA, CDR2 SNTAGT. CDR3 nucleotide sequence: TGTGCCAGCAGCTCCGGGACAGGGGGGAATCAGCCCCAGCATTTT. Translated: CASSSGTGGNQPQHF.

This clone was counted a single time. The V gene is TRBV24-1, the J gene TRBJ1-2; tentatively, D is TRBD1 (6 bases). V dropped 0 bases and J dropped 8 bases, with 15 bases sitting between them. The CDR3 loop spans 15 amino acids. Germline V gene sequence: CDR1 KGHDR, CDR2 SFDVKD. The CDR3 DNA is TGTGCCACCAGTGATTTGGACGGGGGGCGCTGGGGCTACACCTTC. Encoded protein: CATSDLDGGRWGYTF.

CDR3: CATSDLIGDGYTF. The CDR3 nucleotides are TGTGCCACCAGTGATTTGATCGGGGATGGCTACACCTTC. This sequence joins TRBV24-1 and TRBJ1-2; D call uncertain. Germline lookup yields CDR1 KGHDR and CDR2 SFDVKD. V lost 0 bases to trimming and J lost 6 bases, with 7 bases between them. CDR3 length: 13 amino acids.

CDR3 region: CASSLSSGGLQETQYF. In DNA form, the CDR3 reads TGCGCCAGCAGCTTGTCTAGCGGGGGCTTACAAGAGACCCAGTACTTC. The rearrangement uses TRBV5-1 and TRBJ2-5, with TRBD2 matching over 10 bases. J lost 2 bases, V lost 1 base, and 5 bases had no gene match. The CDR3 consists of 16 residues. Germline V gene sequence: CDR1 SGHRS, CDR2 YFSETQ.

The rearrangement uses TRBV11-3 and TRBJ2-6; 9 bases map to TRBD2. Germline CDR1 is SGHNT and CDR2 is YENEEA. This CDR3 contains 18 residues. Trimming took 0 bases from V and 1 from J; bases not matched to a gene: 4. This CDR3 is CASSLDLAGGSGANVLTF. DNA for the CDR3: TGTGCCAGCAGCTTAGATCTGGCGGGGGGGTCTGGGGCCAACGTCCTGACTTTC.

The chain is built from TRBV7-2 and TRBJ1-2; D is undetermined. The CDR3 loop spans 12 amino acids. Per the germline V gene, CDR1 is SGHTA and CDR2 is FQGNSA. Trimming left V 5 bases short and J 4 bases short, with 8 bases between. CDR3: CASSLDIYGYTF. The CDR3 coding sequence is TGTGCCAGCAGCCTCGACATCTATGGCTACACCTTC.

V and J are TRBV6-6 and TRBJ2-2; TRBD1 matches 8 bases. CDR1 is MNHNY and CDR2 is SVGAGI in the germline V gene (reference sequence). The CDR3 has 13 amino acids. J gave up 9 bases and V 6 bases, and 6 bases lay outside the gene matches. The CDR3 DNA reads as TGTGCCAGCAGCCTGACAGGGGACAGGGAGCTGTTTTTT. Amino acid sequence: CASSLTGDRELFF.

This rearrangement joins TRBV4-3 to TRBJ1-4, with a possible D match to TRBD1 (6 bases). The V gene lost 1 base and the J gene lost 3 bases, with 9 bases spanning the gap. The germline gives CDR1 LGHNA, CDR2 YSLEER. The CDR3 totals 15 residues. CDR3 loop: CASSQVGQSNEKLFF. The CDR3 coding sequence is TGCGCCAGCAGCCAAGTTGGACAGTCTAATGAAAAACTGTTTTTT.

The CDR3 reads CASSDGQGGRYEQYF. For the CDR3, the DNA is TGTGCCAGTAGTGATGGACAGGGGGGCCGATACGAGCAGTACTTC. The V call is TRBV19, the J call TRBJ2-7, with 10 bases matching TRBD1. The CDR3 totals 15 residues. CDR1 is LNHDA and CDR2 is SQIVND in the germline V gene (reference sequence). V trimming: 5 bases; J trimming: 4 bases; junction bases outside the gene matches: 8.

The chain recombines TRBV4-3 with TRBJ1-3; D may be TRBD1 (6 bases). Trimming removed 0 bases at V and 0 bases at J, with 12 bases between. Germline-derived CDR1 and CDR2 are LGHNA and YSLEER. The CDR3 is made up of 17 amino acids. The CDR3 is CASSQEGGLSSGNTIYF. CDR3 nucleotides: TGCGCCAGCAGCCAAGAGGGGGGGCTTAGCTCTGGAAACACCATATATTTT.

The CDR3 protein is CASSQELLPGQFF. In nucleotides, the CDR3 is TGTGCCAGCAGCCAAGAATTACTCCCGGGGCAGTTCTTC. The J gene is TRBJ2-1, the V gene TRBV4-2, with D unclear. The germline V gene has CDR1 LGHNA and CDR2 YNFKEQ. Trimming took 0 bases from V and 12 from J, leaving 12 bases between them. CDR3 length: 13 amino acids.

The rearrangement links TRBV4-3 to TRBJ1-2, with D tentatively TRBD1 (5 bases). This CDR3 has 14 amino acids. Germline CDR1 and CDR2: LGHNA and YSLEER. Trimming stripped 3 bases from V and 4 bases from J, with 12 bases between. CDR3 in DNA: TGCGCCAGCAGCCAGGACATCTTACCCTATGGCTACACCTTC. It encodes CASSQDILPYGYTF.

The V and J genes are TRBV19 and TRBJ2-7, with no clear D. This CDR3 is 16 amino acids long. The germline V and J ends were trimmed by 5 bases and 0 bases, with 17 bases remaining between them. Germline CDR1 and CDR2: LNHDA and SQIVND (reference sequence). This CDR3 reads CASSAALGVSSYEQYF. The CDR3 DNA sequence: TGTGCCAGTAGTGCGGCGTTAGGCGTGTCCTCCTACGAGCAGTACTTC.

This chain connects TRBV29-1 to TRBJ2-3; D may be TRBD1 (8 bases). The CDR3 sequence is 14 residues long. The germline gives CDR1 SQVTM, CDR2 ANQGSEA. Trimming took off 4 bases at V and 6 bases at J, with 17 bases between the two ends. DNA of the CDR3: TGCAGCGTTGGGGCACAGGGGGGGAAGGATACGCAGTATTTT. Amino acids: CSVGAQGGKDTQYF.

This clone was observed a few times. The chain recombines TRBV6-6 with TRBJ1-2, with 7 bases matching TRBD1. The length of the CDR3 is 14 residues. CDR1 and CDR2 from the germline V gene are MNHNY and SVGAGI (reference sequence). V gave up 5 bases and J gave up 3 bases; unmatched junction bases: 6. CDR3 amino acids: CASSTEDRYYGYTF. The CDR3 region has the DNA TGTGCCAGCAGTACCGAGGACAGGTACTATGGCTACACCTTC.

The V and J genes are TRBV6-4 and TRBJ1-2; 8 bases are shared with TRBD1. Unmatched junction bases numbered 9, after V lost 4 bases and J lost 8 bases. The CDR3 is made up of 14 amino acids. Per germline, CDR1 MRHNA and CDR2 SNTAGT. Here the CDR3 reads CASSVTQGAGGYTF. The CDR3 DNA sequence: TGTGCCAGCAGTGTCACCCAGGGGGCAGGAGGCTACACCTTC.

In DNA, the CDR3 is TGTGCCAGCAGCCCGGGAGGTTTAGCGGGGGGGCGCGAGCAGTACTTC. The encoded protein is CASSPGGLAGGREQYF. V gene TRBV5-4 combines with J gene TRBJ2-7; 11 nucleotides align to TRBD2. The V gene end was trimmed by 4 bases and the J gene end by 6 bases; junction bases not matched to a gene: 12. The CDR3 totals 16 residues. Germline V lookup: CDR1 SGHNT, CDR2 YYREEE (reference sequence).